The sequence of this T cell receptor beta chain was determined in a study of cytomegalovirus exposure and HLA in healthy donors. The PCR had 60 Vbeta and 13 Jbeta primers. Produced via immunoSEQ multiplex PCR; TCRdb's table is partial and in-frame only. This sample carries approximately 140,000 clones, 70% to 85% of them seen once, and the ten largest clones take under 2%. V was trimmed by 2 bases and J by 3 bases, leaving 15 bases between them. The CDR3 is made up of 15 amino acids. Germline V gene data show CDR1 as SGHDT and CDR2 as YYEEEE. What was sequenced was PBMCs. V and J are TRBV5-6 and TRBJ2-7; tentative D call: TRBD2 (6 bases). This TCR derives from a boy younger than 18 in good health and CMV-seronegative. The DNA for the CDR3 is TGTGCCAGCAGCTTTACCGGGACTTATTTCTACGAGCAGTACTTC. This codes for CASSFTGTYFYEQYF. The full variable domain, rest sourced from reference TRBV5-6 and TRBJ2-7, is DAGVTQSPTHLIKTRGQQVTLRCSPKSGHDTVSWYQQALGQGPQFIFQYYEEEERQRGNFPDRFSGHQFPNYSSELNVNALLLGDSALYLCASSFTGTYFYEQYFGPGTRLTVT.